This TCR beta chain was identified in a study of blood T cell repertoires in COVID-19. Study details: Sample material is recorded as cDNA or gDNA derived from T cells, B-cell-depleted T cells, or PBMCs.

CDR3 length equals 14 residues. V lost 5 bases and J 2 bases, leaving 12 bases between the germline ends. Germline lookup yields CDR1 MGHRA and CDR2 YSYEKL. Source study methods: Reference gene primer amplification in the assay estimated nucleated cell counts. The data were produced by immunoSEQ multiplex PCR, yet TCRdb's version contains in-frame clones alone and is incomplete. Clone size and V and J calls were adopted from that table, with D and trimming inferred from the DNA. Of tens of thousands of clones in the sample, 75% to 90% were seen once. The chain recombines TRBV4-1 with TRBJ1-1, with TRBD1 as a possible D gene (5 bases). The TCR was taken from a human donor in a cohort sampled during active COVID-19. The sample was peripheral blood. The CDR3 DNA reads TGCGCCAGCAGCAGGGGTAGCCTTAACACTGAAGCTTTCTTT. It is translated as CASSRGSLNTEAFF.